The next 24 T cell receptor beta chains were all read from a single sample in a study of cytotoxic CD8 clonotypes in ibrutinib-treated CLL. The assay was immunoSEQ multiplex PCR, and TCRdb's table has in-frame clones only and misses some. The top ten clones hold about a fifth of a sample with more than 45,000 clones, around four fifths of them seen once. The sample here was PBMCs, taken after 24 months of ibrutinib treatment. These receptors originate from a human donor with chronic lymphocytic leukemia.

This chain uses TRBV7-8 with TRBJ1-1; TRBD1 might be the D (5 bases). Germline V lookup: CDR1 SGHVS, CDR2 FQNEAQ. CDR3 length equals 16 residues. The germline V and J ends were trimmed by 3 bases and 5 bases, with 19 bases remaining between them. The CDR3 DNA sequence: TGTGCCAGCAGCTTTGCAGGGATAGAAATTGGAACTGAAGCTTTCTTT. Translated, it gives CASSFAGIEIGTEAFF.

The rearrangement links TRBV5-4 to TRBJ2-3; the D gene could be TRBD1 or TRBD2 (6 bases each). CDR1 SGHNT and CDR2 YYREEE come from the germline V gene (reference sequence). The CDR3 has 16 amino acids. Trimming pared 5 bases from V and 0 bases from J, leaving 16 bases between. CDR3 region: CASRAFGGQSTDTQYF. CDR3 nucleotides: TGTGCCAGCAGAGCTTTTGGGGGGCAGAGCACAGATACGCAGTATTTT.

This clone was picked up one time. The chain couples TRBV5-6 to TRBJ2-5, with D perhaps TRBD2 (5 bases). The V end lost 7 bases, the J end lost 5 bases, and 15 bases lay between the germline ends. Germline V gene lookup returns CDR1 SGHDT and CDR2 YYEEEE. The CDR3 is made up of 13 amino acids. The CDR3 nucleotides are TGTGCCAGCTCCCCCGTTGGAGGCGAGACCCAGTACTTC. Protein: CASSPVGGETQYF.

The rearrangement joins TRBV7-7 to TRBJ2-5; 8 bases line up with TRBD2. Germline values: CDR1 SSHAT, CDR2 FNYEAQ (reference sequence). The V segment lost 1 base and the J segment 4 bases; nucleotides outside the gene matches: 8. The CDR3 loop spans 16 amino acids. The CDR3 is CASSLGSGRRGETQYF. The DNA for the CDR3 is TGTGCCAGCAGCTTAGGAAGCGGGAGACGAGGAGAGACCCAGTACTTC.

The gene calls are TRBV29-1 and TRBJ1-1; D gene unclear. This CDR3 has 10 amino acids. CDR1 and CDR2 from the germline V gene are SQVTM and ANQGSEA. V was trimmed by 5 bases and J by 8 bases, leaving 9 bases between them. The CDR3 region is CSVRWTEAFF. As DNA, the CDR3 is TGCAGCGTTCGTTGGACCGAAGCTTTCTTT.

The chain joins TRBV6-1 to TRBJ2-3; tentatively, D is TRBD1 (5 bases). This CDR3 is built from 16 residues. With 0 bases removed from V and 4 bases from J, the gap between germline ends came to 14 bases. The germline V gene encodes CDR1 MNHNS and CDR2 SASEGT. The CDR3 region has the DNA TGTGCCAGCAGTGAAGCGGTCCTCCAGGGCGCAGATACGCAGTATTTT. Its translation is CASSEAVLQGADTQYF.

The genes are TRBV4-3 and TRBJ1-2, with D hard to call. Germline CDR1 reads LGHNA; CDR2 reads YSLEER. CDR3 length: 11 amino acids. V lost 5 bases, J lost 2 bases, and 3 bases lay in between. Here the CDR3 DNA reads TGCGCCAGCAGCGACAACTATGGCTACACCTTC. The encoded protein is CASSDNYGYTF.

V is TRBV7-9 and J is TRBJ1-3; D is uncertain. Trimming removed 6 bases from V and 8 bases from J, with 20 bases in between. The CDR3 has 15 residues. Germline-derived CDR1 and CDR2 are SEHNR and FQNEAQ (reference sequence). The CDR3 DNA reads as TGTGCCAGCAGACATCTGGGGTGGGAGGAGGACACCATATATTTT. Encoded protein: CASRHLGWEEDTIYF.

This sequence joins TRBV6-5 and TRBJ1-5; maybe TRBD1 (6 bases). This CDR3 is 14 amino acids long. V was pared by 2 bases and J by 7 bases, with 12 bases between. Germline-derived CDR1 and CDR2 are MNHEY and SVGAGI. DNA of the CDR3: TGTGCCAGCAGTTACGAACAGGGTGGCCAGCCCCAGCATTTT. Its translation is CASSYEQGGQPQHF.

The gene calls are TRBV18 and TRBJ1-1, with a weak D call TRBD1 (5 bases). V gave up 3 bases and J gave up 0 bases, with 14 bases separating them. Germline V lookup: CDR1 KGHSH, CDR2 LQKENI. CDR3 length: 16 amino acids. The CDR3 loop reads CASSPNSRGVNTEAFF. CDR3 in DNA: TGTGCCAGCTCACCCAACAGTAGGGGAGTGAACACTGAAGCTTTCTTT.

CDR3 amino acids: CASSPGSSGRARDTQYF. The CDR3 DNA reads as TGTGCCAGCAGCCCTGGTAGTAGCGGGAGGGCCAGAGATACGCAGTATTTT. This chain uses TRBV7-9 with TRBJ2-3; 11 nucleotides align to TRBD2. The CDR3 is 17 residues long. Germline V CDR1 and CDR2: SEHNR, FQNEAQ (reference sequence). The ends lost 5 bases at V and 5 bases at J; junction bases unmatched: 12.

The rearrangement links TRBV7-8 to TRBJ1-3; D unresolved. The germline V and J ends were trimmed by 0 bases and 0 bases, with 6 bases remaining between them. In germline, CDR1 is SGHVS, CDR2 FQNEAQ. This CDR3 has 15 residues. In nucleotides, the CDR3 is TGTGCCAGCAGCTTAGCGCTAGGCTCTGGAAACACCATATATTTT. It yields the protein CASSLALGSGNTIYF.

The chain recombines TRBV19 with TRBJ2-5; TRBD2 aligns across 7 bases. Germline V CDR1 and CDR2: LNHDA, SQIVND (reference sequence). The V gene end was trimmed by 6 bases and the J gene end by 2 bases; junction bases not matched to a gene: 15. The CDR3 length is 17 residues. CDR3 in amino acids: CASSGPSGRGTQETQYF. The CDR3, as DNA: TGTGCCAGTAGCGGGCCGAGTGGGCGGGGGACTCAAGAGACCCAGTACTTC.

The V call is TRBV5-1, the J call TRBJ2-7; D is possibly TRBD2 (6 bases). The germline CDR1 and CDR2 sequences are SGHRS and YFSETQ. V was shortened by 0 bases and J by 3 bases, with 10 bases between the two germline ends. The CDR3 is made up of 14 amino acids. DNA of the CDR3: TGCGCCAGCAGCTTGGTTTTGGGGGGCTACGAGCAGTACTTC. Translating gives CASSLVLGGYEQYF.

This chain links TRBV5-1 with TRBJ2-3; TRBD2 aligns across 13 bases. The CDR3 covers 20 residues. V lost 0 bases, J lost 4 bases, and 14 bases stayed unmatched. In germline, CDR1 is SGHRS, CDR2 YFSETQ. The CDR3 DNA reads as TGCGCCAGCAGCTTGGCCGCGGGAGGACTAGCGGGAGTGGGGGCAGATACGCAGTATTTT. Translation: CASSLAAGGLAGVGADTQYF.

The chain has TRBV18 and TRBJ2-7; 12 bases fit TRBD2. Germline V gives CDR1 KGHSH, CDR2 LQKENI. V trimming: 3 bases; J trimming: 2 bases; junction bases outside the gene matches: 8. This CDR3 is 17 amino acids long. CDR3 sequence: CASSPGLAGGPTYEQYF. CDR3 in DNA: TGTGCCAGCTCACCCGGGCTAGCGGGAGGGCCCACCTACGAGCAGTACTTC.

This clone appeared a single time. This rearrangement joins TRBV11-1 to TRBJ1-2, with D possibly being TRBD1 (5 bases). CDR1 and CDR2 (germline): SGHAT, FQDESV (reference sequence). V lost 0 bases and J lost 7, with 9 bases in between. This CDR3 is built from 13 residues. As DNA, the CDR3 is TGTGCCAGCAGCTTAGCGGGGGTTTCTGGCTACACCTTC. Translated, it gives CASSLAGVSGYTF.

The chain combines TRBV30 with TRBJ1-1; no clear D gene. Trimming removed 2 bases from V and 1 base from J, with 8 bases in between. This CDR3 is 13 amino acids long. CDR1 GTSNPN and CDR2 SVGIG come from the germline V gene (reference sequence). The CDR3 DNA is TGTGCCTGGAGTCCCCTGCAGAACACTGAAGCTTTCTTT. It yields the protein CAWSPLQNTEAFF. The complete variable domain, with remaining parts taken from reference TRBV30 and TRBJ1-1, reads SQTIHQWPATLVQPVGSPLSLECTVEGTSNPNLYWYRQAAGRGLQLLFYSVGIGQISSEVPQNLSASRPQDRQFILSSKKLLLSDSGFYLCAWSPLQNTEAFFGQGTRLTVV.

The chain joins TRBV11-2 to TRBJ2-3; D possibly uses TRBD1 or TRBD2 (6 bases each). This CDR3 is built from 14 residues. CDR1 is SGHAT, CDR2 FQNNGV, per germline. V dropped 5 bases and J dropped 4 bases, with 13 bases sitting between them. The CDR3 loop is CASSRLGGADTQYF. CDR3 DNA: TGTGCCAGCAGCCGACTAGGGGGAGCAGATACGCAGTATTTT.

Here the CDR3 reads CASISGRANEQFF. The DNA for the CDR3 is TGCGCCAGTATTAGCGGGAGGGCCAATGAGCAGTTCTTC. The rearrangement links TRBV10-2 to TRBJ2-1; 11 positions agree with TRBD2. The CDR3 extends over 13 amino acids. The germline gives CDR1 WSHSY, CDR2 SAAADI. V shed 9 bases, J shed 6 bases, and the junction held 4 bases outside the gene matches.

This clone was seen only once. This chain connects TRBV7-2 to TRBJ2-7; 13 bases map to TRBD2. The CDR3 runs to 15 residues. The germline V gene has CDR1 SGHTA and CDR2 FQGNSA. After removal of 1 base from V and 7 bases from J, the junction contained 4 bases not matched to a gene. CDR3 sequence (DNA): TGTGCCAGCAGCTTAGTTACTAGCGGGAGGGATGAGCAGTACTTC. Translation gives CASSLVTSGRDEQYF.

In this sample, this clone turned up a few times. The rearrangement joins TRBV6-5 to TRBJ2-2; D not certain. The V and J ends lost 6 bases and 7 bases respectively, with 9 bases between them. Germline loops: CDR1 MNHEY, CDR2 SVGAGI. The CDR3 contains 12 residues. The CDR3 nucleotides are TGTGCCAGCAGCCTACTCGACGGGGAGCTGTTTTTT. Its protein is CASSLLDGELFF.

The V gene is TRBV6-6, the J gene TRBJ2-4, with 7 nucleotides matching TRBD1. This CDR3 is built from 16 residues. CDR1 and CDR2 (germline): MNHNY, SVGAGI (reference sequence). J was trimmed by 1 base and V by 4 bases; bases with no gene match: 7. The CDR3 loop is CASSLDRDGAKNIQYF. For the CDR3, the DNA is TGTGCCAGCAGTTTAGACAGGGATGGGGCCAAAAACATTCAGTACTTC.

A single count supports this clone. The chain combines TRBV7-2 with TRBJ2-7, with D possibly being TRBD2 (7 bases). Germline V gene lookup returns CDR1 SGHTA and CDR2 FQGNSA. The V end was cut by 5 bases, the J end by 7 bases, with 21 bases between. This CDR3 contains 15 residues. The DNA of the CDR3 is TGTGCCAGCAGCGGCCCCGGGGGGCGGGAGAGGGAGCAGTACTTC. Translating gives CASSGPGGREREQYF.